The next 22 T cell receptor beta chains were all read from a single sample in a study of T cells in Graves' hyperthyroidism and ophthalmopathy (dated by TCRdb to between 2017 and 2020). Libraries were constructed by multiplex PCR. The sample was run on an Illumina HiSeq 2000. The TCR beta CDR3 regions were amplified from RNA transcripts. The first round of RT-PCR for the TCR CDR3 was performed with the HTBI primer set and the Qiagen OneStep RT-PCR kit. TCRdb reprocessing: public reads trimmed at Q25 with fastp, clones called with MiXCR, in-frame beta chains kept. Rows with a matching CDR3 protein are joined into one entry that keeps the most common DNA and genes. The sample table contains over 650,000 distinct CDR3 sequences; only one count was recorded for 16% of them. Around 7.7% of the sample goes to the ten largest clones. Sequenced material: blood. Receptor source: a man aged 18-30 years with Graves' hyperthyroidism.

This clonotype was seen many times. J is TRBJ2-1 and V is TRBV2; 10 bases align to TRBD2. The V gene's germline CDR1 is SNHLY and CDR2 FYNNEI. CDR3 length equals 15 residues. V lost 5 bases to trimming and J lost 6 bases; unmatched junction nucleotides: 7. CDR3 amino acids: CASSPEREGPNEQFF. CDR3 coding DNA: TGTGCCAGCAGTCCCGAGCGGGAGGGCCCCAATGAGCAGTTCTTC. Supplemented by reference TRBV2 and TRBJ2-1, the full variable domain reads EPEVTQTPSHQVTQMGQEVILRCVPISNHLYFYWYRQILGQKVEFLVSFYNNEISEKSEIFDDQFSVERPDGSNFTLKIRSTKLEDSAMYFCASSPEREGPNEQFFGPGTRLTVL.

This clonotype was detected a few times. The V call is TRBV10-2, the J call TRBJ1-1; D uncertain. In germline, CDR1 is WSHSY, CDR2 SAAADI. This CDR3 comprises 12 residues. V was clipped by 2 bases and J by 11 bases, with 12 bases between them. Written as DNA, the CDR3 is TGCGCCAGCAGTGAGCGGCAAATCGGGGCTTTCTTT. Its protein product is CASSERQIGAFF.

V and J are TRBV29-1 and TRBJ2-6; 11 nucleotides align to TRBD2. Trimming cost V 7 bases and J 2 bases; bases outside gene matches: 4. The CDR3 covers 15 residues. The germline V gene has CDR1 SQVTM and CDR2 ANQGSEA. The CDR3 sequence: CSATSGITGANVLTF. The DNA for the CDR3 is TGCAGCGCGACTAGCGGGATAACTGGGGCCAACGTCCTGACTTTC.

The chain couples TRBV9 to TRBJ2-1; no clear D gene. The CDR3 is 16 residues long. CDR1 and CDR2 from the germline V gene are SGDLS and YYNGEE. Deletions cut 3 bases from V and 6 bases from J, with 19 bases between. CDR3 amino acids: CASSARPRLVGNEQFF. The DNA for the CDR3 is TGTGCCAGCAGCGCCCGTCCTCGGTTGGTAGGCAATGAGCAGTTCTTC.

This clonotype was seen more than once but under ten times. This chain links TRBV5-8 with TRBJ1-2; a weak D match, TRBD1 (6 bases). The ends were cut back, 0 bases at V and 8 bases at J, with 8 bases in the middle. This CDR3 is built from 12 residues. The germline V gene encodes CDR1 SGHTS and CDR2 YDEGEE. CDR3: CASSLDRVGYTF. CDR3 in DNA: TGTGCCAGCAGCTTGGACAGGGTGGGCTACACCTTC.

The chain carries TRBV29-1 and TRBJ2-7; a weak D match, TRBD2 (6 bases). V was trimmed by 3 bases and J by 0 bases, leaving 9 bases between them. Per the germline V gene, CDR1 is SQVTM and CDR2 is ANQGSEA. The CDR3 is 13 amino acids. The CDR3 region is CSVDAGSSYEQYF. DNA of the CDR3: TGCAGCGTTGATGCCGGGAGCTCCTACGAGCAGTACTTC.

This clonotype occurred a few times. The rearrangement joins TRBV3-1 to TRBJ2-2; 15 bases line up with TRBD2. The CDR3 is 16 amino acids. The V segment lost 4 bases and the J segment 6 bases; nucleotides outside the gene matches: 3. CDR1 is LGHDT, CDR2 YNNKEL, per germline (reference sequence). CDR3 nucleotides: TGTGCCAGCAGCCGCGGACTAGCGGGAGGGGCCGGGGAGCTGTTTTTT. It codes for CASSRGLAGGAGELFF.

This clonotype was seen only a few times. V usage is TRBV28 and J usage is TRBJ2-1, with D perhaps matching TRBD1 or TRBD2 (5 bases each). V gave up 6 bases and J gave up 0 bases, with 18 bases separating them. Germline V CDR1 and CDR2: MDHEN, SYDVKM. CDR3 length: 17 amino acids. The CDR3 region is CASRPAGAASSYNEQFF. For the CDR3, the DNA is TGTGCCAGCAGACCTGCCGGGGCAGCGTCCTCCTACAATGAGCAGTTCTTC. Combining the CDR3 with reference TRBV28 and TRBJ2-1 gives the whole variable domain DVKVTQSSRYLVKRTGEKVFLECVQDMDHENMFWYRQDPGLGLRLIYFSYDVKMKEKGDIPEGYSVSREKKERFSLILESASTNQTSMYLCASRPAGAASSYNEQFFGPGTRLTVL.

This chain connects TRBV9 to TRBJ2-1; 10 positions agree with TRBD2. The CDR3 length is 17 residues. V shed 4 bases and J 0 bases; nucleotides not matched to a gene: 7. Germline values: CDR1 SGDLS, CDR2 YYNGEE. The CDR3 DNA reads as TGTGCCAGCAGCCCGGGACTAGCGATTAGCTCCTACAATGAGCAGTTCTTC. It yields the protein CASSPGLAISSYNEQFF. Variable domain in full (rest from reference TRBV9 and TRBJ2-1): DSGVTQTPKHLITATGQRVTLRCSPRSGDLSVYWYQQSLDQGLQFLIQYYNGEERAKGNILERFSAQQFPDLHSELNLSSLELGDSALYFCASSPGLAISSYNEQFFGPGTRLTVL.

The rearrangement joins TRBV29-1 to TRBJ2-1, with TRBD2 matching over 10 bases. V lost 4 bases, J lost 2 bases, and 8 bases stayed unmatched. The CDR3 is made up of 16 amino acids. Germline CDR1 is SQVTM and CDR2 is ANQGSEA. CDR3 DNA sequence: TGCAGCGTTGGGGGGGGGCTAGCGGGAGCCTACAATGAGCAGTTCTTC. The encoded protein is CSVGGGLAGAYNEQFF.

The chain uses TRBV5-1 and TRBJ2-3; D gene unclear. Germline assignment: CDR1 SGHRS and CDR2 YFSETQ. This CDR3 has 14 residues. V was cut by 0 bases and J by 2 bases, with 7 bases left in between. CDR3 sequence reads: CASSLATYTDTQYF. For the CDR3, the DNA is TGCGCCAGCAGCTTGGCCACCTACACAGATACGCAGTATTTT.

The rearrangement joins TRBV7-2 to TRBJ2-5, with 10 positions matching TRBD1. The CDR3 is 16 residues long. Germline CDR1 and CDR2: SGHTA and FQGNSA. V was pared by 5 bases and J by 4 bases, with 10 bases of the junction left unmatched. CDR3 DNA: TGTGCCAGCAGCATATACCGGGACAGGGGTGCAGAGACCCAGTACTTC. This codes for CASSIYRDRGAETQYF.

This clonotype was seen at least ten times. V gene TRBV20-1 combines with J gene TRBJ2-1, with TRBD2 matching 11 bases. Unmatched junction bases numbered 13, after V lost 6 bases and J lost 0 bases. Germline V gene data show CDR1 as DFQATT and CDR2 as SNEGSKA (reference sequence). This CDR3 comprises 18 residues. CDR3 protein: CSAPVIAGGPGSYNEQFF. The CDR3 DNA reads as TGCAGTGCCCCCGTCATAGCGGGAGGGCCGGGCTCCTACAATGAGCAGTTCTTC.

This clonotype was seen only once. The chain employs TRBV10-3 and TRBJ2-2; tentative D call: TRBD2 (6 bases). The V end was cut by 7 bases, the J end by 5 bases, with 20 bases between. This CDR3 region has 16 residues. Germline CDR1 ENHRY, CDR2 SYGVKD. The CDR3 nucleotides are TGTGCCATCACCTTAGGCGGGAACCCCGGGACCGGGGAGCTGTTTTTT. It is translated as CAITLGGNPGTGELFF.

The chain uses TRBV7-3 and TRBJ2-1, with no clear D. The V gene's germline CDR1 is SGHTA and CDR2 FQGTGA. Deletions cut 2 bases from V and 2 bases from J, with 10 bases between. The CDR3 contains 15 residues. The chain's CDR3 is CASSLAPSTYNEQFF. CDR3 coding DNA: TGTGCCAGCAGCTTAGCACCCTCTACCTACAATGAGCAGTTCTTC. The full variable domain, completed using reference TRBV7-3 and TRBJ2-1, is GAGVSQTPSNKVTEKGKYVELRCDPISGHTALYWYRQSLGQGPEFLIYFQGTGAADDSGLPNDRFFAVRPEGSVSTLKIQRTERGDSAVYLCASSLAPSTYNEQFFGPGTRLTVL.

This clonotype has at least ten counts. The rearrangement uses TRBV11-2 and TRBJ2-1, with 7 positions matching TRBD2. V gave up 4 bases and J gave up 7 bases; unmatched junction bases: 10. CDR3 length: 15 amino acids. Germline V gene sequence: CDR1 SGHAT, CDR2 FQNNGV. CDR3 sequence: CASSSPSGGKNEQFF. CDR3 coding DNA: TGTGCCAGCAGCTCACCTAGCGGAGGCAAGAATGAGCAGTTCTTC.

The V and J genes are TRBV20-1 and TRBJ2-7; TRBD1 aligns across 9 bases. This CDR3 comprises 12 residues. From germline, CDR1 is DFQATT and CDR2 SNEGSKA (reference sequence). V dropped 7 bases and J dropped 5; count of bases not matched to a gene: 6. The CDR3 reads CSVDRGSHEQYF. The CDR3, as DNA: TGCAGTGTAGACAGGGGGTCCCACGAGCAGTACTTC.

The V gene is TRBV11-3, the J gene TRBJ2-1, with 7 bases identical to TRBD2. The CDR3 is 15 residues long. V lost 3 bases, J lost 7 bases, and 9 bases stayed unmatched. The germline gives CDR1 SGHNT, CDR2 YENEEA. CDR3 loop: CASSLMSGTGNEQFF. The CDR3 nucleotides are TGTGCCAGCAGCTTGATGAGCGGGACTGGGAATGAGCAGTTCTTC. Full variable domain (remainder filled in from reference TRBV11-3 and TRBJ2-1): EAGVVQSPRYKIIEKKQPVAFWCNPISGHNTLYWYLQNLGQGPELLIRYENEEAVDDSQLPKDRFSAERLKGVDSTLKIQPAELGDSAVYLCASSLMSGTGNEQFFGPGTRLTVL.

This clonotype has a handful of counts. The rearrangement joins TRBV4-1 to TRBJ2-7; TRBD1 matches at 10 bases. Trimming cost V 0 bases and J 2 bases; bases outside gene matches: 7. This CDR3 region has 17 residues. Per the germline V gene, CDR1 is MGHRA and CDR2 is YSYEKL. The CDR3 sequence is CASSQEVVGQGAYEQYF. Written as DNA, the CDR3 is TGCGCCAGCAGCCAAGAGGTCGTCGGACAGGGGGCCTACGAGCAGTACTTC.

The chain carries TRBV11-2 and TRBJ2-1, with 7 bases fitting TRBD1. Germline assignment: CDR1 SGHAT and CDR2 FQNNGV. The ends lost 5 bases at V and 1 base at J; junction bases unmatched: 5. This CDR3 has 15 amino acids. The CDR3 is CASSPDRRSYNEQFF. CDR3 nucleotide sequence: TGTGCCAGCAGCCCGGACAGGCGATCCTACAATGAGCAGTTCTTC.

The chain couples TRBV28 to TRBJ2-5; 16 nucleotides agree with TRBD2. The germline CDR1 and CDR2 sequences are MDHEN and SYDVKM. The CDR3 contains 17 residues. Trimming at V came to 5 bases and at J to 4 bases, leaving 7 bases not matched to a gene. This chain's CDR3 is CASSQPGLAGGAETQYF. The CDR3 nucleotides read TGTGCCAGCAGTCAACCGGGACTAGCGGGAGGGGCAGAGACCCAGTACTTC.

This clonotype was recorded many times. The chain employs TRBV28 and TRBJ2-2; no reliable D call. V was shortened by 5 bases and J by 0 bases, with 13 bases between the two germline ends. The CDR3 has 16 residues. Germline V gene lookup returns CDR1 MDHEN and CDR2 SYDVKM. The CDR3 coding sequence is TGTGCCAGCAGTCCCCGTTCCCGGACGAACACCGGGGAGCTGTTTTTT. It encodes CASSPRSRTNTGELFF. The variable domain in full, with the rest retrieved from reference TRBV28 and TRBJ2-2, is DVKVTQSSRYLVKRTGEKVFLECVQDMDHENMFWYRQDPGLGLRLIYFSYDVKMKEKGDIPEGYSVSREKKERFSLILESASTNQTSMYLCASSPRSRTNTGELFFGEGSRLTVL.